What follows is one T cell receptor beta chain and its context. Its antigen is still unknown. V was clipped by 1 base and J by 14 bases; unmatched bases: 9. CDR1 is SGHTA and CDR2 is FQGNSA in the germline V gene. The CDR3 runs 13 residues. The data were taken from a study of vaccination and CD4 T cells after COVID-19. As for the study in general: The control cultures got either a CEFX pool, an HIV-1 Nef pool, or no peptide at all. Findings and limits, study-wide: The study sampled relatively few convalescent patients and omitted early post-infection timepoints.

Documented treatment: approximately 9-day PBMC culture with coronavirus spike peptide pools or control peptides (ViraFEST assay). Cultures used a few million PBMCs per well, about 9.9 IU/ml IL-2 and 8 to 10 ug/ml peptides. Cultured CD4+ T-cell DNA underwent Oncomine TCR Beta short-read sequencing. TCRdb re-analysed the PCR reads in MiXCR, keeping a single row per CDR3 protein. The sample has about 19,000 distinct CDR3 sequences; about half are singletons. The material sequenced was CD4+ T cells from blood, cultured in vitro, taken before SARS-CoV-2 vaccination. The clonotype comes from a human donor who had recovered from COVID-19. V and J are TRBV7-2 and TRBJ1-2; the match to TRBD1 covers 8 bases. The CDR3 spells CASSLDRQGSVTF. The CDR3 nucleotides read TGTGCCAGCAGCTTAGACCGACAGGGGTCGGTTACCTTC. Combining the CDR3 with reference TRBV7-2 and TRBJ1-2 gives the whole variable domain GAGVSQSPSNKVTEKGKDVELRCDPISGHTALYWYRQSLGQGLEFLIYFQGNSAPDKSGLPSDRFSAERTGGSVSTLTIQRTQQEDSAVYLCASSLDRQGSVTFGSGTRLTVV.